These T cell receptor beta chains were read from a single sample in a study of T cell changes during pregnancy in multiple sclerosis. Some clones are missing from TCRdb's copy, which holds only in-frame ones; the method was immunoSEQ multiplex PCR. The sample shows tens of thousands of clones, around 92% of them seen only once. The source was peripheral blood, collected in the third trimester of pregnancy. The receptors were sampled from a female donor with multiple sclerosis, enrolled in a pregnancy study. Each CDR3 is given with its conserved first and last residue. Size values are once, few and many counts, or a class for expanded clones, and some rows have none.

J	V	length	size	CDR3
TRBJ1-1	TRBV30	13	-	CACKQGANTEAFF
TRBJ1-3	TRBV19	17	-	CASSLPLTGVSGNTIYF
TRBJ2-1	TRBV9	14	once	CASSELTVYDEQFF
TRBJ2-5	TRBV6-1	14	-	CASSRTSGVETQYF
TRBJ2-3	TRBV7-3	13	-	CASSRQSLEMQYF
TRBJ2-7	TRBV2	14	-	CASSDWDTYYEQYF
TRBJ2-1	TRBV4-3	17	-	CASSPRTERTLYNEQFF
TRBJ2-7	TRBV7-2	13	-	CASSSSSYYEQYF
TRBJ2-3	TRBV5-1	14	-	CASSLAGVTDTQYF
TRBJ2-2	TRBV27	17	-	CASTPPRWREFNGELFF
TRBJ2-7	TRBV27	14	-	CASSFGSGTYEQYF